This T cell receptor beta chain was documented in a study of T cells after posttransplantation cyclophosphamide. Trimming pared 3 bases from V and 2 bases from J, leaving 25 bases between. CDR1 and CDR2 from the germline V gene are SGHNT and YYREEE (reference sequence). The CDR3 covers 19 residues. Assay used: immunoSEQ multiplex PCR; TCRdb lists only in-frame clones, some missing. The sample carries about 52,000 clones, around 83% recorded once. This rearrangement joins TRBV5-4 to TRBJ2-3, with D possibly TRBD1 on 6 matching bases. The sample comprised PBMCs. The receptor was derived from a man aged 30-40 years with a blood cancer, CMV-positive, and with a related stem cell donor. The CDR3 sequence is CASSSPLMGTTSFTDTQYF. The CDR3, as DNA: TGTGCCAGCAGCTCCCCCCTTATGGGGACAACATCTTTCACAGATACGCAGTATTTT.